Sequencing of this T cell receptor beta chain was carried out in a study of low-dose radiotherapy and immunotherapy resistance in tumors. Across the whole study: Fractions of 0.5 Gy went to Cohort 1 every 2 weeks, totaling 6.5 Gy. Doses delivered to Cohort 2 were 1 Gy per fraction every two weeks, amounting to 13 Gy over 26 weeks. Given every two weeks, intravenous cyclophosphamide 200 mg/m2 preceded radiation and immunotherapy by one day.

The CDR3 length is 17 residues. Trimming took 0 bases from V and 6 from J; bases not matched to a gene: 6. Germline CDR1 MNHEY, CDR2 SMNVEV (reference sequence). This clonotype occurred many times. The time point denotes: after trial treatment. Treatment specified: LDRT plus nivolumab, ipilimumab, low-dose cyclophosphamide and aspirin (RACIN trial). With TRAV- and TRBV-specific primers, first-strand cDNA was made, covering the alpha and beta chains. For amplifying TCRs, the PCR ran for 15 to 20 cycles with Phusion, which was used together with a constant-region primer and the adapter on the V primers. TCRdb re-called the reads with MiXCR, one entry per CDR3 protein. In the table there are approximately 80,000 distinct CDR3 sequences, 15% to 20% of which are singletons.

The chain has TRBV27 and TRBJ2-1, with TRBD2 matching 12 bases. The sample in question was PBMCs, obtained after low-dose radiotherapy plus immunotherapy. The clonotype comes from a male donor with prostate cancer. CDR3: CASSLSPGLAGTNEQFF. The CDR3 nucleotides read TGTGCCAGCAGTTTATCCCCAGGACTAGCGGGGACCAATGAGCAGTTCTTC.